This TCR beta chain originates from a study of CD8 T cells in ankylosing spondylitis. Study observations and caveats: Characteristic of ankylosing spondylitis blood, it appeared, was a TCR beta motif comprising several highly homologous variants.

In the case of this clonotype: The antigen is undetermined.

Using quantitative 5'-RACE with molecular barcodes, the authors made TCR beta libraries. TCRdb recomputed calls from the 5' RACE reads with MiXCR, one row per CDR3 protein. Counted here are 330,000 or so distinct CDR3 sequences, 7% to 9% occurring once; the ten biggest clones make up about 14%. Specimen: blood, either unsorted or a sorted T cell fraction (not recorded which). The receptor was derived from a male donor with ankylosing spondylitis.

The DNA of the CDR3 is TGTGCCAGTCGTTCAGGGATCCAAGAGACCCAGTACTTC. This translates into CASRSGIQETQYF. V gene TRBV6-2 or TRBV6-3 combines with J gene TRBJ2-5; TRBD1 might be the D (5 bases). The V and J ends lost 9 bases and 1 base respectively, with 12 bases between them. Per germline, CDR1 MNHEY and CDR2 SVGEGT. The CDR3 loop spans 13 amino acids.